The 18 T cell receptor beta chains below all came from one sample that was sequenced in a study of shared clonotypes between healthy human individuals. The protocol was immunoSEQ multiplex PCR, while the TCRdb copy is restricted to in-frame clones and leaves out a portion. The data contain about 1.1 million clones, 75% to 85% of them singletons. The specimen was memory CD4+ T cells from PBMCs. The subset is: CD45RA-negative fraction. The receptors were sampled from a man younger than 30 in good health. Some clones in this sample may be carry-over from other donors' samples.

This clone was picked up a small number of times. The V call is TRBV28, the J call TRBJ1-3, with D unclear. The germline V gene encodes CDR1 MDHEN and CDR2 SYDVKM. The length of the CDR3 is 12 residues. V lost 4 bases, J lost 4 bases, and 5 bases lay in between. DNA of the CDR3: TGTGCCAGCAGTTCGGGAGGAAACACCATATATTTT. It specifies CASSSGGNTIYF.

V usage is TRBV5-1 and J usage is TRBJ1-3; 7 bases are a match to TRBD1. The CDR3 has 14 residues. CDR1 is SGHRS and CDR2 is YFSETQ in the germline V gene. V trimming: 4 bases; J trimming: 4 bases; junction bases outside the gene matches: 5. The CDR3 DNA is TGCGCCAGCAGCCAGACAGGGCGCGGAAACACCATATATTTT. Its protein product is CASSQTGRGNTIYF.

As regards this clone: Other nucleotide sequences in the sample specify the same CDR3. The rearrangement uses TRBV5-4 and TRBJ2-3; D not certain. V was cut by 3 bases and J by 0 bases, with 2 bases left in between. The CDR3 covers 12 residues. In germline, CDR1 is SGHNT, CDR2 YYREEE (reference sequence). CDR3 DNA: TGTGCCAGCAGCTATAGCACAGATACGCAGTATTTT. As protein: CASSYSTDTQYF.

For this clone: The sample contains more than one DNA sequence encoding this CDR3. The genes are TRBV6-6 and TRBJ2-3; 7 bases line up with TRBD1. The CDR3 runs to 13 residues. From germline, CDR1 is MNHNY and CDR2 SVGAGI (reference sequence). With 5 bases clipped from V and 4 bases from J, the junction kept 3 bases outside the gene matches. This CDR3 reads CASSRTGADTQYF. Written as DNA, the CDR3 is TGTGCCAGCAGTCGCACAGGGGCAGATACGCAGTATTTT.

The table lists this clone with a count of one. V gene TRBV27 combines with J gene TRBJ2-7; 14 bases agree with TRBD2. V lost 4 bases to trimming and J lost 3 bases; unmatched junction nucleotides: 14. The CDR3 totals 19 residues. Germline assignment: CDR1 MNHEY and CDR2 SMNVEV (reference sequence). This CDR3 reads CASSSLGGTSGSRGYEQYF. The CDR3, as DNA: TGTGCCAGCAGTTCCCTAGGAGGGACTAGCGGGAGCAGGGGCTACGAGCAGTACTTC.

This sequence joins TRBV6-1 and TRBJ1-1; D is unclear. The CDR3 extends over 13 amino acids. Trimming removed 5 bases from V and 1 base from J, with 8 bases in between. Germline loops: CDR1 MNHNS, CDR2 SASEGT. This chain's CDR3 is CASSRTANTEAFF. For the CDR3, the DNA is TGTGCCAGCAGTAGGACGGCGAACACTGAAGCTTTCTTT.

The V gene is TRBV2, the J gene TRBJ2-7; D perhaps matches TRBD1 (6 bases). V was cut by 4 bases and J by 3 bases, with 13 bases left in between. Germline CDR1 and CDR2: SNHLY and FYNNEI. This CDR3 is built from 14 residues. CDR3 nucleotide sequence: TGTGCCAGCAGTGTAGGACAGACCATCTACGAGCAGTACTTC. Translating it yields CASSVGQTIYEQYF. The full variable domain, its missing parts supplied by reference TRBV2 and TRBJ2-7, is EPEVTQTPSHQVTQMGQEVILRCVPISNHLYFYWYRQILGQKVEFLVSFYNNEISEKSEIFDDQFSVERPDGSNFTLKIRSTKLEDSAMYFCASSVGQTIYEQYFGPGTRLTVT.

The rearrangement uses TRBV29-1 and TRBJ1-1, with D hard to call. This CDR3 is 13 amino acids long. V lost 7 bases and J 3 bases, leaving 15 bases between the germline ends. The germline V gene encodes CDR1 SQVTM and CDR2 ANQGSEA. The CDR3 nucleotides read TGCAGCGACGAGGCGGGGTTTGACACTGAAGCTTTCTTT. As protein: CSDEAGFDTEAFF.

Comment on this clone: Other nucleotide sequences in the sample specify the same CDR3. The chain has TRBV7-2 and TRBJ2-1; D not resolved. CDR1 and CDR2 (germline): SGHTA, FQGNSA. V gave up 5 bases and J gave up 0 bases, with 5 bases separating them. This CDR3 region has 13 residues. The CDR3 DNA reads TGTGCCAGCAGCAGAAGCTCCTACAATGAGCAGTTCTTC. Its translation is CASSRSSYNEQFF.

For the CDR3, the DNA is TGTGCCAGCAGTGAAAACTATTACAATGAGCAGTTCTTC. This codes for CASSENYYNEQFF. The chain links TRBV7-9 to TRBJ2-1; D not resolved. Germline lookup yields CDR1 SEHNR and CDR2 FQNEAQ (reference sequence). V lost 6 bases, J lost 4 bases, and 10 bases lay in between. The CDR3 totals 13 residues.

This sequence joins TRBV4-1 and TRBJ1-5; TRBD1 aligns across 7 bases. The germline V gene encodes CDR1 MGHRA and CDR2 YSYEKL. V trimming: 0 bases; J trimming: 6 bases; junction bases outside the gene matches: 5. The CDR3 length is 15 residues. CDR3 in DNA: TGCGCCAGCAGCCAAGATTTTAGGGGGCGTCAGCCCCAGCATTTT. It codes for CASSQDFRGRQPQHF.

As regards this clone: The sample carries other DNA sequences with the same CDR3. V is TRBV4-1 and J is TRBJ1-5; D ambiguous. The CDR3 loop spans 14 amino acids. Trimming pared 1 base from V and 4 bases from J, leaving 8 bases between. The germline V gene has CDR1 MGHRA and CDR2 YSYEKL. The CDR3 region is CASSQVSGNQPQHF. CDR3 nucleotides: TGCGCCAGCAGCCAAGTAAGTGGGAATCAGCCCCAGCATTTT.

This clone showed up just a few times. The chain is built from TRBV28 and TRBJ1-1, with TRBD1 as a possible D gene (6 bases). Trimming shortened V by 6 bases and J by 2 bases, and 16 bases separated the two germline ends. The germline V gene encodes CDR1 MDHEN and CDR2 SYDVKM. The CDR3 is made up of 15 amino acids. CDR3 nucleotides: TGTGCCAGCAGACTAATACAGGGTATTAACACTGAAGCTTTCTTT. Translation: CASRLIQGINTEAFF.

V and J are TRBV5-1 and TRBJ1-2, with unresolved D. Germline lookup yields CDR1 SGHRS and CDR2 YFSETQ. The V gene lost 0 bases and the J gene lost 7 bases, with 13 bases spanning the gap. The CDR3 sequence is 14 residues long. CDR3 bases: TGCGCCAGCAGCTTGGAGGTCAGCGCATCTGGCTACACCTTC. Translated: CASSLEVSASGYTF.

The chain carries TRBV6-1 and TRBJ1-2; tentative D call: TRBD1 (6 bases). This CDR3 spans 15 amino acids. Trimming removed 7 bases at V and 2 bases at J, with 17 bases between. Germline-derived CDR1 and CDR2 are MNHNS and SASEGT. CDR3 residues: CASIASQGGNYGYTF. DNA for the CDR3: TGTGCCAGCATAGCCTCACAGGGTGGGAACTATGGCTACACCTTC.

This CDR3 reads CASSISHMTVYGYTF. CDR3 coding DNA: TGTGCCAGTAGTATATCCCACATGACAGTCTATGGCTACACCTTC. The chain combines TRBV19 with TRBJ1-2, with D possibly matching TRBD1 (5 bases). CDR3 length: 15 residues. Germline lookup yields CDR1 LNHDA and CDR2 SQIVND (reference sequence). V gave up 2 bases and J gave up 4 bases, with 14 bases separating them. Supplemented by reference TRBV19 and TRBJ1-2, the full variable domain reads DGGITQSPKYLFRKEGQNVTLSCEQNLNHDAMYWYRQDPGQGLRLIYYSQIVNDFQKGDIAEGYSVSREKKESFPLTVTSAQKNPTAFYLCASSISHMTVYGYTFGSGTRLTVV.

This clone has just one count. The chain is built from TRBV10-1 and TRBJ2-5, with D unclear. This CDR3 comprises 13 residues. Per the germline V gene, CDR1 is WNHNN and CDR2 is SYGVQD (reference sequence). Trimming removed 4 bases at V and 3 bases at J, with 9 bases between. CDR3: CASSAPGEETQYF. CDR3 nucleotides: TGCGCCAGCAGTGCCCCTGGGGAAGAGACCCAGTACTTC.

Regarding this clone: The same CDR3 is also encoded by other DNA sequences in this sample. This chain connects TRBV28 to TRBJ2-7; 10 bases are shared with TRBD2. Germline V gives CDR1 MDHEN, CDR2 SYDVKM. The CDR3 is made up of 14 amino acids. J was trimmed by 6 bases and V by 6 bases; bases with no gene match: 8. The CDR3 protein is CASSLPRTSGEQYF. In DNA form, the CDR3 reads TGTGCCAGCAGCCTCCCCCGGACTAGCGGCGAGCAGTACTTC.